This T cell receptor beta chain was documented in a study of Ad26.COV2.S vaccination and SARS-CoV-2 variants. At the level of the study: The authors gave Ad26.COV2.S intramuscularly, either once or twice 56 days apart. Study-wide findings and caveats: The study found higher spike-specific TCR breadth in vaccine than placebo recipients.

There are 15 residues in the CDR3. Per the germline V gene, CDR1 is SGHRS and CDR2 is YFSETQ. The germline V and J ends were trimmed by 1 base and 6 bases, with 16 bases remaining between them. Specified treatment: some 19 received Ad26.COV2.S at low or high dose, single or two shots; 5 received placebo; per-sample allocation not given. It was on day 63 after the first vaccine or placebo injection that samples were taken. Its platform was an Ad26 vector, and its expressed antigen was Wuhan-strain SARS-CoV-2 spike. Method: immunoSEQ multiplex PCR; TCRdb's copy keeps in-frame clones and lacks some. In the table there are around 340,000 clones, approximately 90% of which are singletons. Concerning this clone: The antigen remains undetermined.

The TCR comes from a person between 18 and 60 years old who received the Ad26.COV2.S COVID-19 vaccine or a placebo. The sequences come from peripheral blood, collected in a trial of Ad26.COV2.S vaccine versus placebo. The chain links TRBV5-1 to TRBJ1-1; no clear D. CDR3 in DNA: TGCGCCAGCAGCTTGAGTTCTGGGAGTGGGTCTGAAGCTTTCTTT. This encodes CASSLSSGSGSEAFF.